This T cell receptor (beta chain) was observed in a study of human T cells and chemical hapten exposure. This clonotype was observed a handful of times. Its antigen remains unknown. CDR3 length equals 13 residues. Trimming left V 1 base short and J 4 bases short, with 7 bases between. Study-wide results and limits: Patch test score showed a positive correlation with PT1 expanded TCR counts.

Time point: pre-sensitization, week 0. Treatment given: therapeutic diphenylcyclopropenone sensitization with weekly scalp DPC. Sequencing started from total RNA isolated from unfractionated whole blood. MiXCR, run by TCRdb on the RACE reads, gives a single entry per CDR3 protein. The sample holds 250,000 or so distinct CDR3 sequences, around 7.7% seen once. The TCR comes from a man aged 18-30 years with alopecia areata. Some clones in this sample may be carry-over from other donors' samples. The chain combines TRBV12-3 or TRBV12-4 with TRBJ1-1; D is possibly TRBD1 (5 bases). Sequences were derived from whole blood, sampled in connection with sensitization to the hapten diphenylcyclopropenone (DPC). The CDR3 reads CASSLGGTTEAFF. The DNA of the CDR3 is TGTGCCAGCAGTTTAGGGGGGACCACTGAAGCTTTCTTT.